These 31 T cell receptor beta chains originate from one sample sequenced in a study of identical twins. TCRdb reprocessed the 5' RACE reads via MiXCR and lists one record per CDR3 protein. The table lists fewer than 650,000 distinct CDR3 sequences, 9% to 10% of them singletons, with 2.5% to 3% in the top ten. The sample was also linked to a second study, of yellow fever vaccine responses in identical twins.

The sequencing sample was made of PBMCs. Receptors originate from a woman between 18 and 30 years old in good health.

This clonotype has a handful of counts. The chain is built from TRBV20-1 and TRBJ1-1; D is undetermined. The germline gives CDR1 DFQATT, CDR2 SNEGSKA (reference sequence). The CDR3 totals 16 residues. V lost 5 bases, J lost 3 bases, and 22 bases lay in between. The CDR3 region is CSAWEWQEGGDTEAFF. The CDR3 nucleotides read TGCAGTGCTTGGGAGTGGCAGGAAGGCGGGGACACTGAAGCTTTCTTT.

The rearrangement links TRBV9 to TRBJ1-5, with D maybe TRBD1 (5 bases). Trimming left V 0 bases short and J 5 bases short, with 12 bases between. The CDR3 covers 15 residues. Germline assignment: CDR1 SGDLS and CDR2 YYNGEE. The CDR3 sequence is CASSVATGGDQPQHF. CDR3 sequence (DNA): TGTGCCAGCAGCGTAGCTACGGGGGGAGATCAGCCCCAGCATTTT.

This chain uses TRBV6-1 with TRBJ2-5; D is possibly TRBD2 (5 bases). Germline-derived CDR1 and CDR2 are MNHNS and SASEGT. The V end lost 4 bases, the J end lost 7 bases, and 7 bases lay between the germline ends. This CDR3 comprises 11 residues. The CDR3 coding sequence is TGTGCCAGCAGTGCGGACTCGACCCAGTACTTC. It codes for CASSADSTQYF.

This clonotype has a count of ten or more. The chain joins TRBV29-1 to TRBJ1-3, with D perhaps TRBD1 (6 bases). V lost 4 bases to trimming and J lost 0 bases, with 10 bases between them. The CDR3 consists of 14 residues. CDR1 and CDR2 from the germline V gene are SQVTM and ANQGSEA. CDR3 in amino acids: CSVVGHLSGNTIYF. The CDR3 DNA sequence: TGCAGCGTTGTGGGACACCTCTCTGGAAACACCATATATTTT.

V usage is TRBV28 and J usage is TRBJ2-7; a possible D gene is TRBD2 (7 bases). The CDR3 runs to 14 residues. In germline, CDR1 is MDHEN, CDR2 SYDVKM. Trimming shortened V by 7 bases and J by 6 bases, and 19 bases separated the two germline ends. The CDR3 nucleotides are TGTGCCAGCACCGTAACAGGGACTACGGGCGAGCAGTACTTC. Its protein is CASTVTGTTGEQYF.

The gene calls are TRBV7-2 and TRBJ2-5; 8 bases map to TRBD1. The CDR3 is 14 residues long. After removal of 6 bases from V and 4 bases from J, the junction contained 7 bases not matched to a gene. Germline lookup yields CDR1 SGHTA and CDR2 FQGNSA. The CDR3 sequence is CASSIGQGGETQYF. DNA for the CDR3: TGTGCCAGCAGTATCGGACAGGGAGGAGAGACCCAGTACTTC. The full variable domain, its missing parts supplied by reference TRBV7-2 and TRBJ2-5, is GAGVSQSPSNKVTEKGKDVELRCDPISGHTALYWYRQSLGQGLEFLIYFQGNSAPDKSGLPSDRFSAERTGGSVSTLTIQRTQQEDSAVYLCASSIGQGGETQYFGPGTRLLVL.

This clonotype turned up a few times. Here the CDR3 DNA reads TGTGCCAGCAGTCGATCAGCGGGGCCCCCGGAGACCCAGTACTTC. Its translation is CASSRSAGPPETQYF. The rearrangement links TRBV12-3 or TRBV12-4 to TRBJ2-5, with 7 bases that match TRBD2. With 5 bases clipped from V and 5 bases from J, the junction kept 11 bases outside the gene matches. The CDR3 covers 15 residues.

The CDR3 is CASSLGSQETYNEQFF. CDR3 sequence (DNA): TGTGCCAGCAGTTTGGGGTCCCAGGAGACCTACAATGAGCAGTTCTTC. The chain employs TRBV28 and TRBJ2-1; D unclear. Germline V gene sequence: CDR1 MDHEN, CDR2 SYDVKM. V lost 3 bases to trimming and J lost 2 bases, with 14 bases between them. This CDR3 has 16 amino acids.

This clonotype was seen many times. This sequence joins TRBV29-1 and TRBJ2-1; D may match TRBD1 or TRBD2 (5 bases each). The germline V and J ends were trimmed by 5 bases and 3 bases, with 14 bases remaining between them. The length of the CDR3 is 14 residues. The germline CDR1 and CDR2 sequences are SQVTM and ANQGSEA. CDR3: CSVKVGEFYNEQFF. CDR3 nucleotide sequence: TGCAGCGTTAAAGTGGGGGAGTTCTACAATGAGCAGTTCTTC.

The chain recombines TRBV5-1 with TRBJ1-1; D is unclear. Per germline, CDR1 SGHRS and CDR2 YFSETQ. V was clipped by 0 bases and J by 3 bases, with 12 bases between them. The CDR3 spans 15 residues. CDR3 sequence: CASSLGDDFDTEAFF. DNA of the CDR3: TGCGCCAGCAGCTTGGGGGATGATTTCGACACTGAAGCTTTCTTT.

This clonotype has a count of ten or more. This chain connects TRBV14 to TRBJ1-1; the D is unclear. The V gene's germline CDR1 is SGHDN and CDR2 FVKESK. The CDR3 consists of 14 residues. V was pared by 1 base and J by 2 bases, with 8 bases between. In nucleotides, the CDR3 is TGTGCCAGCAGCCAAGGGGTAGGTAACACTGAAGCTTTCTTT. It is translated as CASSQGVGNTEAFF.

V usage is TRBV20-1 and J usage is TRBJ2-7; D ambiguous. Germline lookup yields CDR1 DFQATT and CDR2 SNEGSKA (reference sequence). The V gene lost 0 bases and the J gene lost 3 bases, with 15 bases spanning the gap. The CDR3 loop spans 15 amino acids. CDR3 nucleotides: TGCAGTGCTAGAGATATTTCTTTCGATCTCTACGAGCAGTACTTC. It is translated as CSARDISFDLYEQYF.

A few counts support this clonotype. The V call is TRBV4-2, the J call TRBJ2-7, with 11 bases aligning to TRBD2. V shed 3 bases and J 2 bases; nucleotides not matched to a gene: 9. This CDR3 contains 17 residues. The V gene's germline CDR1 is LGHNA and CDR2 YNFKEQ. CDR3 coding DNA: TGTGCCAGCAGCCACCCCCCCACTAGCGGGGGACCCTACGAGCAGTACTTC. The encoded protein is CASSHPPTSGGPYEQYF.

The CDR3 DNA follows: TGTGCCACCGCGGCCAGCTCGGGACTACAAGAGACCCAGTACTTC. Translation gives CATAASSGLQETQYF. V usage is TRBV10-3 and J usage is TRBJ2-5; 7 nucleotides agree with TRBD2. CDR3 size: 15 residues. Germline loops: CDR1 ENHRY, CDR2 SYGVKD. Unmatched junction bases numbered 13, after V lost 10 bases and J lost 2 bases.

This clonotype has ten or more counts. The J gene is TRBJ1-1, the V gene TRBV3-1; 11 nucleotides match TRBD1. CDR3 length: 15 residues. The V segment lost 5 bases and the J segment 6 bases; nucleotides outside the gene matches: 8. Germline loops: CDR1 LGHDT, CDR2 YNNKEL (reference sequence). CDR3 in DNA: TGTGCCAGCAGCTTCCGGGACAGGGGGAGATCTGAAGCTTTCTTT. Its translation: CASSFRDRGRSEAFF. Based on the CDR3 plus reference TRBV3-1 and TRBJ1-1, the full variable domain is DTAVSQTPKYLVTQMGNDKSIKCEQNLGHDTMYWYKQDSKKFLKIMFSYNNKELIINETVPNRFSPKSPDKAHLNLHINSLELGDSAVYFCASSFRDRGRSEAFFGQGTRLTVV.

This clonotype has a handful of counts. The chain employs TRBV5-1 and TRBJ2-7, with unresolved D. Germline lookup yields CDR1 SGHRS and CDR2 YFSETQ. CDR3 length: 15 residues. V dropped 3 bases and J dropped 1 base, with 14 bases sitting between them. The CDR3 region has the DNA TGCGCCAGCAGCTACGGAGTCACTGTATCCTACGAGCAGTACTTC. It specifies CASSYGVTVSYEQYF.

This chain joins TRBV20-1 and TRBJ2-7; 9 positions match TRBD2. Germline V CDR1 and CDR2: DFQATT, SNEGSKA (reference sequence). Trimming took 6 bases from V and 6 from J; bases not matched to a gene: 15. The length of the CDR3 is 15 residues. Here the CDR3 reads CSAIPYSGSPIEQYF. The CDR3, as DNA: TGCAGTGCCATTCCCTATAGCGGGAGTCCTATCGAGCAGTACTTC.

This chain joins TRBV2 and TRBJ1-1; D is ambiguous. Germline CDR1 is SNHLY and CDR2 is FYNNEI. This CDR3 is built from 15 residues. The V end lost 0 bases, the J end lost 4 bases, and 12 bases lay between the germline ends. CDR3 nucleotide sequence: TGTGCCAGCAGTGAAGCGTACAGCCTGGGCACTGAAGCTTTCTTT. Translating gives CASSEAYSLGTEAFF.

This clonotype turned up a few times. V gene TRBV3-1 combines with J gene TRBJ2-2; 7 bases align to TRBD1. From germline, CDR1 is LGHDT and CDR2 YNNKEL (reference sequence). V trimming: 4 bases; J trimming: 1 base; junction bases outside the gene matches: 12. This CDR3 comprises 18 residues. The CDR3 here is CASSRGPKWTGNTGELFF. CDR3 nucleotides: TGTGCCAGCAGCCGGGGACCAAAGTGGACAGGGAACACCGGGGAGCTGTTTTTT.

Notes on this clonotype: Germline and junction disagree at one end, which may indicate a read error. The CDR3 DNA sequence: TGTGCCTGGCAGTCCGGGACCCTCGACCAGGAGACCCAGTACTTC. It codes for CAWQSGTLDQETQYF. V gene TRBV30 combines with J gene TRBJ2-5, with D tentatively TRBD1 or TRBD2 (5 bases each). The germline V gene encodes CDR1 GTSNPN and CDR2 SVGIG (reference sequence). The CDR3 sequence is 15 residues long.

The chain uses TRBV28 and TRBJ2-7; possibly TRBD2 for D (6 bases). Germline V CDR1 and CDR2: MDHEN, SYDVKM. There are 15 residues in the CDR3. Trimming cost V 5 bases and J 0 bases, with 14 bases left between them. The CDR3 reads CASSLIGGSSYEQYF. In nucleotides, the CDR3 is TGTGCCAGCAGTCTGATCGGAGGGAGCTCCTACGAGCAGTACTTC.

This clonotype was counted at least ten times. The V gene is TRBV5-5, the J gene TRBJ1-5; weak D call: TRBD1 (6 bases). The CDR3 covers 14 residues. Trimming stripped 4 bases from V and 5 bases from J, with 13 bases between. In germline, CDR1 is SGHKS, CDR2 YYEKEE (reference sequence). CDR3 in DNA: TGTGCCAGCAGCCCGGACAGCCGTTATCAGCCCCAGCATTTT. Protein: CASSPDSRYQPQHF. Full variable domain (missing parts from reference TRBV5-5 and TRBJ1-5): DAGVTQSPTHLIKTRGQQVTLRCSPISGHKSVSWYQQVLGQGPQFIFQYYEKEERGRGNFPDRFSARQFPNYSSELNVNALLLGDSALYLCASSPDSRYQPQHFGDGTRLSIL.

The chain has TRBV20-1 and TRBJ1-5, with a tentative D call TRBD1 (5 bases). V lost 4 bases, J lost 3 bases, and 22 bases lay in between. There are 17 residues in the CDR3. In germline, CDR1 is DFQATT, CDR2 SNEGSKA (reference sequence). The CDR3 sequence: CSAIPLGGPGPNQPQHF. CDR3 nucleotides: TGCAGTGCTATCCCACTGGGGGGACCGGGACCCAATCAGCCCCAGCATTTT.

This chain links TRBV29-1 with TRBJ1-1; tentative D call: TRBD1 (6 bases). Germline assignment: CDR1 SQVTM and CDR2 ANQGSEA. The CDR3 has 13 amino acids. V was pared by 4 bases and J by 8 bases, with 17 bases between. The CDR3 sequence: CSVANGGAREAFF. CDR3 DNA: TGCAGCGTTGCAAACGGGGGGGCGAGGGAAGCTTTCTTT.

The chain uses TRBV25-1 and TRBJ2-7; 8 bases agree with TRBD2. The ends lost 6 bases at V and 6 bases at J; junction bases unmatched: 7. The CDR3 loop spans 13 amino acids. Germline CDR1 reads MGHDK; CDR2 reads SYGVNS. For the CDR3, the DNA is TGTGCCAGCAGCGGGGGGGCCTCTGGCGAGCAGTACTTC. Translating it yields CASSGGASGEQYF.

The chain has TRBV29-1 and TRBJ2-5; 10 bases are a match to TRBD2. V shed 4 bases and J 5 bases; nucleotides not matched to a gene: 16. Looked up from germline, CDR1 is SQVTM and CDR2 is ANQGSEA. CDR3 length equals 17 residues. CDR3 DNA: TGCAGCGTTGTGGGGAGGGCTAGCGGGAGTGGGGGGGAGACCCAGTACTTC. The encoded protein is CSVVGRASGSGGETQYF.

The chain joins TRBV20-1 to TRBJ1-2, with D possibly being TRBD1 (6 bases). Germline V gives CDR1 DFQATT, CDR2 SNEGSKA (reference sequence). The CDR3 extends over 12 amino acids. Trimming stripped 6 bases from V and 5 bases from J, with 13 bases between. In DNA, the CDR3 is TGCAGTGCCCCGGGGGGCGGTTATGGCTACACCTTC. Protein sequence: CSAPGGGYGYTF.

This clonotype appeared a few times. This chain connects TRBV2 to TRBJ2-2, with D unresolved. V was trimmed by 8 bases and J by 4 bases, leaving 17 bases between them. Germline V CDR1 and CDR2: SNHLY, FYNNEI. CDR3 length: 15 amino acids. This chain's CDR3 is CASGRGEAGTGELFF. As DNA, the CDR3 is TGTGCCAGCGGGCGTGGGGAAGCCGGCACCGGGGAGCTGTTTTTT. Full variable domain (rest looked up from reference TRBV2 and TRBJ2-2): EPEVTQTPSHQVTQMGQEVILRCVPISNHLYFYWYRQILGQKVEFLVSFYNNEISEKSEIFDDQFSVERPDGSNFTLKIRSTKLEDSAMYFCASGRGEAGTGELFFGEGSRLTVL.

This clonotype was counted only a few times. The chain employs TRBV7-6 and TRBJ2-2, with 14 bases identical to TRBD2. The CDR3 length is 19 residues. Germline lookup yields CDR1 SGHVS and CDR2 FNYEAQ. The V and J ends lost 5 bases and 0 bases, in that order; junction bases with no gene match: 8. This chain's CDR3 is CASSGPGLAGVSNTGELFF. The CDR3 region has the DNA TGTGCCAGCAGCGGACCGGGACTAGCGGGAGTGTCGAACACCGGGGAGCTGTTTTTT.

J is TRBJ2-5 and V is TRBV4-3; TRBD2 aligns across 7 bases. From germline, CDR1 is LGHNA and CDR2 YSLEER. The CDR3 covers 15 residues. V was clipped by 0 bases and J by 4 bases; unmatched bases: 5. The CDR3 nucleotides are TGCGCCAGCAGCCAAGAGGCACGCGGGAGAGAGACCCAGTACTTC. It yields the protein CASSQEARGRETQYF.

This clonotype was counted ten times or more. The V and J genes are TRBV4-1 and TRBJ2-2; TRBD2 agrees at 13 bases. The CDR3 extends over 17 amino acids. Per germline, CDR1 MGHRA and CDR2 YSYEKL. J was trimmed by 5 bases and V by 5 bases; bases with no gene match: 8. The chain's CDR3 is CASSLRLAGGVTGELFF. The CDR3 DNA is TGCGCCAGCAGCTTGAGACTAGCGGGAGGAGTAACCGGGGAGCTGTTTTTT.